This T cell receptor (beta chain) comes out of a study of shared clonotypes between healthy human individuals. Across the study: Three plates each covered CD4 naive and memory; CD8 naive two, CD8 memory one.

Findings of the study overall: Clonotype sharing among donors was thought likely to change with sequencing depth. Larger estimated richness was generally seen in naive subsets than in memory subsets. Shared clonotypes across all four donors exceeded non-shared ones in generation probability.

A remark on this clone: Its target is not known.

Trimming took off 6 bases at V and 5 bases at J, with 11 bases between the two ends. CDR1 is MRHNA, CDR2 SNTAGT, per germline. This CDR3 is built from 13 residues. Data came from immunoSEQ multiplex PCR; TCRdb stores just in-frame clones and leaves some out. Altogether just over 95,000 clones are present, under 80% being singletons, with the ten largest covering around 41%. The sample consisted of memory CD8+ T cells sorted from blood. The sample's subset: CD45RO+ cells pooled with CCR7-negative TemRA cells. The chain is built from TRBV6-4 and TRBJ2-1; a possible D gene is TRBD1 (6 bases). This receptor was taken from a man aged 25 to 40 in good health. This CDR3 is CASSRTAHNEQFF. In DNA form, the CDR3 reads TGTGCCAGCAGCAGGACAGCGCACAATGAGCAGTTCTTC.